These 19 T cell receptor beta chains were all obtained from the same sample, sequenced in a study of human T cells and chemical hapten exposure (dated by TCRdb to the early 2020s). Taken with the paper, the label for time point translates to: patch test 2, 6 weeks after DPC sensitization. Reading the label with the study, this specimen's treatment or condition is: therapeutic diphenylcyclopropenone sensitization with weekly scalp DPC. The library was built by means of RACE. TCRdb lists the instrument as NextSeq 500. The public sequencing data were trimmed at Q25 with fastp and processed into clonotypes with MiXCR by TCRdb, which kept only in-frame beta chains. Duplicate CDR3 protein sequences are folded into a single record with the most common DNA and genes. The sample yields about 54,000 distinct CDR3 sequences; more than 9% were counted once. Under 2% of the sample rests with the top ten. This specimen consisted of whole blood, obtained in connection with sensitization to the hapten diphenylcyclopropenone (DPC). These receptors all stem from a woman aged 50 to 60 with alopecia areata. Some clones in this sample may be carry-over from other donors' samples.

V gene TRBV7-6 combines with J gene TRBJ2-2; tentative D call: TRBD1 (5 bases). The V end lost 3 bases, the J end lost 1 base, and 9 bases lay between the germline ends. The CDR3 runs 15 residues. Germline V gives CDR1 SGHVS, CDR2 FNYEAQ. This CDR3 is CASSLKGENTGELFF. The CDR3 bases are TGTGCCAGCAGCTTGAAAGGGGAGAACACCGGGGAGCTGTTTTTT.

Ten or more counts support this clonotype. The chain carries TRBV12-3 or TRBV12-4 and TRBJ2-2; D gene uncertain. The CDR3 extends over 17 amino acids. V was shortened by 6 bases and J by 2 bases, with 19 bases between the two germline ends. CDR3 in DNA: TGTGCCAGCAGGAGCTGGGGTCCCGACTTAAACACCGGGGAGCTGTTTTTT. It encodes CASRSWGPDLNTGELFF.

The chain couples TRBV10-1 to TRBJ1-5, with D possibly TRBD1 on 5 matching bases. The CDR3 is 14 residues long. Trimming pared 5 bases from V and 9 bases from J, leaving 17 bases between. Germline CDR1 and CDR2: WNHNN and SYGVQD (reference sequence). The CDR3 DNA follows: TGCGCCAGCAGTCCGGTGATAGGGGAACGGCCCCAGCATTTT. This codes for CASSPVIGERPQHF.

This sequence joins TRBV6-5 and TRBJ2-1; no firm D call. V lost 5 bases, J lost 9 bases, and 11 bases lay in between. This CDR3 contains 12 residues. CDR1 MNHEY and CDR2 SVGAGI come from the germline V gene. The CDR3 spells CASSPFLGEQFF. The CDR3 nucleotides are TGTGCCAGCAGTCCGTTCCTGGGTGAGCAGTTCTTC.

This clonotype was counted only a few times. The V call is TRBV18, the J call TRBJ2-1; TRBD2 aligns across 10 bases. Germline loops: CDR1 KGHSH, CDR2 LQKENI. Trimming removed 2 bases from V and 8 bases from J; junction bases left unmatched: 9. CDR3 length equals 16 residues. CDR3 nucleotide sequence: TGTGCCAGCTCACCAAGGTTCACTAGCGGGACCGATGAGCAGTTCTTC. Translating it yields CASSPRFTSGTDEQFF.

This clonotype was counted ten times or more. V gene TRBV18 combines with J gene TRBJ2-5, with D possibly being TRBD1 or TRBD2 (5 bases each). Germline CDR1 is KGHSH and CDR2 is LQKENI. V lost 10 bases, J lost 4 bases, and 16 bases lay in between. CDR3 size: 13 residues. The CDR3 protein is CATVKTGGETQYF. The CDR3 DNA sequence: TGTGCCACCGTCAAGACTGGGGGAGAGACCCAGTACTTC.

This clonotype has a count of ten or more. CDR3 sequence reads: CASSRLNRGREDNSPLHF. As DNA, the CDR3 is TGCGCCAGCAGCCGGCTAAACAGGGGCCGGGAAGATAATTCACCCCTCCACTTT. The genes are TRBV4-1 and TRBJ1-6, with 7 bases identical to TRBD1. V shed 4 bases and J 5 bases; nucleotides not matched to a gene: 14. This CDR3 contains 18 residues. Germline values: CDR1 MGHRA, CDR2 YSYEKL.

At least ten counts were recorded for this clonotype. The J gene is TRBJ1-1, the V gene TRBV18; possibly TRBD1 for D (5 bases). This CDR3 has 14 residues. Between the trimmed V and J ends, which lost 3 bases and 2 bases, there was a span of 10 bases. Germline V gene sequence: CDR1 KGHSH, CDR2 LQKENI. CDR3 region: CASSPQRTNTEAFF. The CDR3 bases are TGTGCCAGCTCACCCCAAAGGACAAACACTGAAGCTTTCTTT.

This clonotype was recorded many times. The chain combines TRBV6-7 with TRBJ1-2, with TRBD1 as a possible D gene (6 bases). TRBV6-7 is an ORF, and what it does is uncertain. Trimming removed 0 bases from V and 2 bases from J, with 28 bases in between. The CDR3 runs to 21 residues. Here the CDR3 reads CASSYSIGTPQRTALNYGYTF. The DNA for the CDR3 is TGTGCCAGCAGTTACTCGATTGGGACACCCCAAAGGACGGCCTTAAACTATGGCTACACCTTC.

This chain joins TRBV6-5 and TRBJ2-7; unclear D gene. The length of the CDR3 is 13 residues. V gave up 2 bases and J gave up 3 bases, with 8 bases separating them. Germline V gene sequence: CDR1 MNHEY, CDR2 SVGAGI. CDR3 DNA sequence: TGTGCCAGCAGTTACGGGGATAACTACGAGCAGTACTTC. Its translation: CASSYGDNYEQYF.

This clonotype was picked up many times. The rearrangement joins TRBV21-1 to TRBJ1-2; TRBD1 was called by the table and not checked on the DNA. TRBV21-1 is assigned pseudogene status. The CDR3 consists of 15 residues. The CDR3 coding sequence is TGTGCCAGCAGCAAGGTTCTTCGCCGGGTCTGGGGCTACACCTTC. Its translation is CASSKVLRRVWGYTF.

The chain employs TRBV6-2 or TRBV6-3 and TRBJ1-1; no definite D call. CDR3 length equals 14 residues. V dropped 5 bases and J dropped 0 bases, with 10 bases sitting between them. The germline V gene has CDR1 MNHEY and CDR2 SVGEGT. This chain's CDR3 is CASSHSLMNTEAFF. As DNA, the CDR3 is TGTGCCAGCAGTCACAGTCTAATGAACACTGAAGCTTTCTTT.

This chain connects TRBV5-1 to TRBJ2-2; no clear D gene. The V end was cut by 8 bases, the J end by 4 bases, with 15 bases between. The CDR3 runs 14 residues. Germline V CDR1 and CDR2: SGHRS, YFSETQ. CDR3 nucleotides: TGCGCCAGTTGGTCCCGAGAGGTCACCGGGGAGCTGTTTTTT. Amino acid sequence: CASWSREVTGELFF.

The genes are TRBV5-1 and TRBJ2-2, with unresolved D. The V end lost 0 bases, the J end lost 5 bases, and 8 bases lay between the germline ends. Germline V gene data show CDR1 as SGHRS and CDR2 as YFSETQ. The CDR3 length is 14 residues. The CDR3, as DNA: TGCGCCAGCAGCTTGGGTCAAACTACCGGGGAGCTGTTTTTT. Protein product: CASSLGQTTGELFF.

J is TRBJ1-2 and V is TRBV28; 11 nucleotides agree with TRBD1. The trim removed 2 bases at V and 2 bases at J, leaving 4 bases unmatched. The germline CDR1 and CDR2 sequences are MDHEN and SYDVKM. The CDR3 has 16 residues. As DNA, the CDR3 is TGTGCCAGCAGTTTAGCCGGGACAGGGGGGAACTATGGCTACACCTTC. Translation: CASSLAGTGGNYGYTF.

This clonotype was observed a handful of times. V is TRBV6-5 and J is TRBJ1-4; 9 bases are a match to TRBD1. Germline CDR1 is MNHEY and CDR2 is SVGAGI. CDR3 length equals 14 residues. J lost 5 bases, V lost 6 bases, and 4 bases had no gene match. The CDR3 loop is CASSSDRGNEKLFF. CDR3 in DNA: TGTGCCAGCAGCTCAGACAGGGGGAATGAAAAACTGTTTTTT.

This clonotype has just a few counts. The chain has TRBV29-1 and TRBJ2-3; D may match TRBD1 or TRBD2 (6 bases each). Germline V lookup: CDR1 SQVTM, CDR2 ANQGSEA. The V and J ends lost 7 bases and 0 bases respectively, with 11 bases between them. The CDR3 is 13 amino acids. CDR3 region: CSGTGTSTDTQYF. For the CDR3, the DNA is TGCAGCGGAACAGGGACTAGCACAGATACGCAGTATTTT.

In this sample, this clonotype turned up many times. The chain is built from TRBV7-2 and TRBJ2-3; D ambiguous. Germline V gene lookup returns CDR1 SGHTA and CDR2 FQGNSA. The CDR3 is 13 amino acids. Trimming left V 5 bases short and J 6 bases short, with 12 bases between. The CDR3 protein is CASSAGSIDTQYF. In nucleotides, the CDR3 is TGTGCCAGCAGCGCCGGATCTATCGATACGCAGTATTTT.

This clonotype was counted only a few times. The rearrangement links TRBV5-1 to TRBJ2-3; TRBD2 is a possible D gene (5 bases). The length of the CDR3 is 17 residues. Between the trimmed V and J ends, which lost 0 bases and 1 base, there was a span of 15 bases. Looked up from germline, CDR1 is SGHRS and CDR2 is YFSETQ. CDR3 in DNA: TGCGCCAGCAGCTTGGAGGGTAGCGCTGGGGGCACAGATACGCAGTATTTT. Translated, it gives CASSLEGSAGGTDTQYF. Together with reference TRBV5-1 and TRBJ2-3, the CDR3 gives the full variable domain: KAGVTQTPRYLIKTRGQQVTLSCSPISGHRSVSWYQQTPGQGLQFLFEYFSETQRNKGNFPGRFSGRQFSNSRSEMNVSTLELGDSALYLCASSLEGSAGGTDTQYFGPGTRLTVL.